A selection of T cell receptor beta chains follows, all from one sample in a study of shared clonotypes between healthy human individuals. Libraries were prepared by immunoSEQ multiplex PCR; TCRdb keeps only in-frame clonotypes and omits some of them. Of more than 450,000 clones listed, around 74% are singletons. Source material: PBMCs. These TCRs come from a woman aged 40 to 50 in good health. Some clones in this sample may be carry-over from other donors' samples. The CDR3 runs from the conserved cysteine through the conserved F or W. D genes are given only for firm matches. Expanded clones get a size class; other rows say once, few or many, or leave the size out.

d_gene: .; v_gene: TRBV7-6; abundance: few; j_gene: TRBJ2-7; CDR3aa: CASSLRGEWEQYF; CDR3nt: TGTGCCAGCAGCTTGAGGGGGGAGTGGGAGCAGTACTTC
d_gene: .; v_gene: TRBV29-1; abundance: .; j_gene: TRBJ2-2; CDR3aa: CSVDSQSTGELFF; CDR3nt: TGCAGCGTTGATTCGCAGTCCACCGGGGAGCTGTTTTTT
d_gene: .; v_gene: TRBV7-2; abundance: .; j_gene: TRBJ2-3; CDR3aa: CASSLDVVDTQYF; CDR3nt: TGTGCCAGCAGCTTAGATGTGGTGGATACGCAGTATTTT
d_gene: TRBD2; v_gene: TRBV5-4; abundance: .; j_gene: TRBJ2-7; CDR3aa: CASSLASGTSYEQYF; CDR3nt: TGTGCCAGCAGCTTGGCTAGCGGGACGTCCTACGAGCAGTACTTC
d_gene: .; v_gene: TRBV29-1; abundance: .; j_gene: TRBJ1-5; CDR3aa: CSVSDRSNQPQHF; CDR3nt: TGCAGCGTTTCCGACAGAAGCAATCAGCCCCAGCATTTT
d_gene: TRBD2; v_gene: TRBV7-9; abundance: .; j_gene: TRBJ2-2; CDR3aa: CASSSLAGGPSGELFF; CDR3nt: TGTGCCAGCAGCTCGCTAGCGGGAGGGCCGTCCGGGGAGCTGTTTTTT
d_gene: .; v_gene: TRBV19; abundance: .; j_gene: TRBJ2-1; CDR3aa: CASRDNEQFF; CDR3nt: TGTGCCAGTAGAGACAATGAGCAGTTCTTC
d_gene: .; v_gene: TRBV4-1; abundance: .; j_gene: TRBJ2-5; CDR3aa: CASSQGLEETQYF; CDR3nt: TGCGCCAGCAGCCAAGGTCTAGAAGAGACCCAGTACTTC
d_gene: .; v_gene: TRBV4-2; abundance: .; j_gene: TRBJ2-5; CDR3aa: CASSRRDQQETQYF; CDR3nt: TGTGCCAGCAGCAGACGGGACCAGCAAGAGACCCAGTACTTC
d_gene: TRBD1; v_gene: TRBV7-9; abundance: .; j_gene: TRBJ1-4; CDR3aa: CASSLGTGAYNEKLFF; CDR3nt: TGTGCCAGCAGCTTGGGCACAGGGGCCTATAATGAAAAACTGTTTTTT
d_gene: TRBD2; v_gene: TRBV7-9; abundance: .; j_gene: TRBJ2-1; CDR3aa: CASSLLTSGRRDEQFF; CDR3nt: TGTGCCAGCAGCTTATTAACTAGCGGGAGACGGGATGAGCAGTTCTTC
d_gene: .; v_gene: TRBV11-2; abundance: .; j_gene: TRBJ1-1; CDR3aa: CASSLARGLENTEAFF; CDR3nt: TGTGCCAGCAGCTTAGCTAGGGGGTTGGAAAACACTGAAGCTTTCTTT
d_gene: TRBD2; v_gene: TRBV2; abundance: .; j_gene: TRBJ2-5; CDR3aa: CASSVFHTSGETQYF; CDR3nt: TGTGCCAGCAGTGTATTTCATACTAGCGGGGAGACCCAGTACTTC
d_gene: TRBD2; v_gene: TRBV10-3; abundance: few; j_gene: TRBJ2-1; CDR3aa: CAIAGGMLNEQFF; CDR3nt: TGTGCCATAGCGGGAGGAATGTTAAATGAGCAGTTCTTC
d_gene: .; v_gene: TRBV10-3; abundance: .; j_gene: TRBJ2-7; CDR3aa: CAISDGESSYEQYF; CDR3nt: TGTGCCATCAGTGATGGGGAGAGCTCCTACGAGCAGTACTTC
d_gene: .; v_gene: TRBV2; abundance: .; j_gene: TRBJ2-7; CDR3aa: CAIPRQGSYEQYF; CDR3nt: TGTGCCATCCCCCGGCAGGGGTCCTACGAGCAGTACTTC
d_gene: .; v_gene: TRBV29-1; abundance: .; j_gene: TRBJ1-2; CDR3aa: CSVDWGEGGYTF; CDR3nt: TGCAGCGTTGATTGGGGAGAGGGGGGCTACACCTTC
d_gene: TRBD1; v_gene: TRBV6-6; abundance: .; j_gene: TRBJ2-1; CDR3aa: CASSRQGNEQFF; CDR3nt: TGTGCCAGCAGTAGACAGGGGAATGAGCAGTTCTTC
d_gene: .; v_gene: TRBV19; abundance: .; j_gene: TRBJ1-5; CDR3aa: CASSIGAGDQPQHF; CDR3nt: TGTGCCAGTAGTATCGGGGCAGGGGATCAGCCCCAGCATTTT
d_gene: TRBD1; v_gene: TRBV5-1; abundance: .; j_gene: TRBJ2-5; CDR3aa: CASSLAPGTGMETQYF; CDR3nt: TGCGCCAGCAGCTTGGCGCCCGGGACAGGGATGGAGACCCAGTACTTC
d_gene: .; v_gene: TRBV19; abundance: .; j_gene: TRBJ1-2; CDR3aa: CASRKSHDRNYGYTF; CDR3nt: TGTGCCAGTAGGAAAAGTCATGACAGGAACTATGGCTACACCTTC
d_gene: TRBD2; v_gene: TRBV11-2; abundance: .; j_gene: TRBJ2-1; CDR3aa: CASSFGLAELYNEQFF; CDR3nt: TGTGCCAGCAGCTTCGGACTAGCGGAGTTATACAATGAGCAGTTCTTC
d_gene: .; v_gene: TRBV18; abundance: many; j_gene: TRBJ2-1; CDR3aa: CASSTYNEQFF; CDR3nt: TGTGCCAGCTCAACCTACAATGAGCAGTTCTTC
d_gene: TRBD2; v_gene: TRBV6-6; abundance: many; j_gene: TRBJ2-1; CDR3aa: CASSLAGDYNEQFF; CDR3nt: TGTGCCAGCAGCTTAGCGGGAGACTACAATGAGCAGTTCTTC
d_gene: .; v_gene: TRBV6-1; abundance: .; j_gene: TRBJ2-5; CDR3aa: CASSIKGGGEGTQYF; CDR3nt: TGTGCCAGCAGTATTAAGGGGGGCGGAGAGGGGACCCAGTACTTC
d_gene: TRBD2; v_gene: TRBV9; abundance: .; j_gene: TRBJ2-7; CDR3aa: CASSELGLAGVSEQYF; CDR3nt: TGTGCCAGCAGCGAGCTGGGACTAGCGGGAGTATCTGAGCAGTACTTC
d_gene: .; v_gene: TRBV28; abundance: .; j_gene: TRBJ2-3; CDR3aa: CASSLRGRPDTQYF; CDR3nt: TGTGCCAGCAGTTTGAGGGGGAGACCAGATACGCAGTATTTT